A single TCR beta chain is shown here with its context. The sample originates from a study of blood T cell repertoires in COVID-19. Across the whole study: Samples of COVID-19 (acute and convalescent) were obtained from the United States, Italy and Spain. Sample material is recorded as cDNA or gDNA derived from T cells, B-cell-depleted T cells, or PBMCs.

Germline values: CDR1 SGHAT, CDR2 FQNNGV. CDR3 length: 14 residues. The V gene lost 0 bases and the J gene lost 7 bases, with 10 bases spanning the gap. Original analysis: Estimated nucleated cell counts came from reference gene primer amplification. The table came from immunoSEQ multiplex PCR; TCRdb's copy has only in-frame clones and leaves some out. Clone size and V and J calls were adopted from that table, with D and trimming inferred from the DNA. This table has more than 120,000 clones, 80% to 90% appearing once. The sample was peripheral blood. V is TRBV11-2 and J is TRBJ2-1; D gene uncertain. This receptor was taken from a human donor with acute or convalescent COVID-19. The donor label of this sample is uncertain. In DNA, the CDR3 is TGTGCCAGCAGCTTAGATATTCTCGGTAATGAGCAGTTCTTC. Its protein product is CASSLDILGNEQFF. The entire variable domain, with the rest obtained from reference TRBV11-2 and TRBJ2-1, is as follows: EAGVAQSPRYKIIEKRQSVAFWCNPISGHATLYWYQQILGQGPKLLIQFQNNGVVDDSQLPKDRFSAERLKGVDSTLKIQPAKLEDSAVYLCASSLDILGNEQFFGPGTRLTVL.